A selection of T cell receptor beta chains follows, all from one sample in a study of cytomegalovirus exposure and HLA in healthy donors. The method was immunoSEQ multiplex PCR; TCRdb's version includes in-frame clones alone and lacks a portion of them. The table records 95,000 to 150,000 clones, 80% to 90% of them present only once. Material for sequencing was PBMCs. Receptors originate from a woman aged 40 to 50 in good health and CMV-seropositive. CDR3s include the opening cysteine and the closing phenylalanine or tryptophan. A D gene is named only where the DNA matches it firmly. Only part of the rows carry a size: once, few, many, or a class if the clone is expanded.

cdr3_length,clone_size,d_call,v_call,j_call,cdr3_nt,cdr3_aa
15,few,.,TRBV19,TRBJ1-5,TGTGCCAGTGTAAGGCAGGGTGATAGCAATCAGCCCCAGCATTTT,CASVRQGDSNQPQHF
15,few,.,TRBV6-5,TRBJ1-1,TGTGCCAGCAGTTACGCAAGACAGTCCCTCACTGAAGCTTTCTTT,CASSYARQSLTEAFF
12,.,TRBD1,TRBV9,TRBJ1-2,TGTGCCAGCAACAGGGGAGGCTATGGCTACACCTTC,CASNRGGYGYTF
16,.,.,TRBV19,TRBJ1-2,TGTGCCAGTAGTATAGGGTCTCCGGGCCAGGGCTATGGCTACACCTTC,CASSIGSPGQGYGYTF
17,.,.,TRBV7-6,TRBJ2-7,TGTGCCAGCAGCCCCCAGGGGTCGGGTAGGAGCTCCTACGAGCAGTACTTC,CASSPQGSGRSSYEQYF
14,.,.,TRBV28,TRBJ1-3,TGTGCCAGCAGATACAGCGGCTCTGGAAACACCATATATTTT,CASRYSGSGNTIYF
16,.,.,TRBV14,TRBJ2-5,TGTGCCAGCAGCCAAGAAGTTACGCGTAACCAAGAGACCCAGTACTTC,CASSQEVTRNQETQYF
15,.,.,TRBV9,TRBJ1-3,TGTGCCAGCAGCGTAATCTCAGGATCTGGAAACACCATATATTTT,CASSVISGSGNTIYF
16,.,.,TRBV9,TRBJ1-2,TGTGCCAGCAGCGTAGGGGCGGGGGGAAGTCGGTATGGCTACACCTTC,CASSVGAGGSRYGYTF
15,few,.,TRBV6-1,TRBJ2-3,TGTGCCAGCAGTGAAAGCGTTCATTTCACAGATACGCAGTATTTT,CASSESVHFTDTQYF
16,.,.,TRBV5-6,TRBJ2-1,TGTGCCAGCAGCTTTGGGGGGTCCCTTATTGGGAATGAGCAGTTCTTC,CASSFGGSLIGNEQFF
14,.,.,TRBV4-3,TRBJ2-1,TGCGCCAGCAGCCAGTATCCAGGGGTCAATGAGCAGTTCTTC,CASSQYPGVNEQFF
12,.,TRBD1,TRBV30,TRBJ1-1,TGTGCCTGGAGTAACAGGGGCACTGAAGCTTTCTTT,CAWSNRGTEAFF